This TCR beta chain was found in a study of cytomegalovirus exposure and HLA in healthy donors. A multiplex PCR was run with 60 Vbeta primers and 13 Jbeta primers. Profiled with immunoSEQ multiplex PCR; TCRdb holds only in-frame clones, not every one. Among approximately 160,000 clones listed, about 79% were seen once. The CDR3 is made up of 14 amino acids. Germline V gene lookup returns CDR1 SGHAT and CDR2 FQNNGV. V lost 1 base and J lost 3, with 6 bases in between. This clone has only a few counts. This sequence was found in a female donor in good health and CMV-seronegative. Source material: PBMCs. The chain is built from TRBV11-2 and TRBJ2-2; D is perhaps TRBD2 (5 bases). CDR3 bases: TGTGCCAGCAGCTTAGGAGCGGACACCGGGGAGCTGTTTTTT. Amino acids: CASSLGADTGELFF.